The T cell receptor beta chain described here comes from a study of T cell responses to AZD1222 COVID-19 vaccine. About this clone itself: The antigen is not known.

Findings and caveats of the study: Increases in Spike-specific TCR breadth and depth were seen after two AZD1222 doses. Reportedly, nearly half of unique spike TCRs recognized epitopes outside B.1.351/B.1.1.7 mutations. It should be noted that donors were predominantly white British and more often female, and clonal diversity was possibly underestimated. At baseline, seropositivity was found in only a handful of AZD1222 recipients.

Germline V gene sequence: CDR1 SGHRS, CDR2 YFSETQ. This CDR3 spans 14 amino acids. Trimming took 0 bases from V and 7 from J, leaving 11 bases between them. The table came from immunoSEQ multiplex PCR; TCRdb's copy has only in-frame clones and leaves some out. The sample has around 140,000 clones; 93% are singletons. Sequenced material: peripheral blood, taken on day 0 of MenACWY control vaccination. This TCR was recovered from an adult in good health. The chain links TRBV5-1 to TRBJ1-5, with D possibly matching TRBD1 (6 bases). The CDR3, as DNA: TGCGCCAGCAGCTTGGCAGGGGCAGAGCAGCCCCAGCATTTT. Translation gives CASSLAGAEQPQHF. The full variable domain, its missing parts supplied by reference TRBV5-1 and TRBJ1-5, is KAGVTQTPRYLIKTRGQQVTLSCSPISGHRSVSWYQQTPGQGLQFLFEYFSETQRNKGNFPGRFSGRQFSNSRSEMNVSTLELGDSALYLCASSLAGAEQPQHFGDGTRLSIL.